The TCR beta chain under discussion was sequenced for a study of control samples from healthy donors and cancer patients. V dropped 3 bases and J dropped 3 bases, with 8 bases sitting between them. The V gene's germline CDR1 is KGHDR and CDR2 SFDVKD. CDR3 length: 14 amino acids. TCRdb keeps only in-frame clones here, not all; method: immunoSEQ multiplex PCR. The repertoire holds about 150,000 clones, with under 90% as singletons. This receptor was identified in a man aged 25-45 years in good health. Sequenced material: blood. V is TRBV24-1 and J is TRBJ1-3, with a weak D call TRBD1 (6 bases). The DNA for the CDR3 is TGTGCCACCAGTGATGGACAGTTTGGAAACACCATATATTTT. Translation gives CATSDGQFGNTIYF.